Listed here are 28 T cell receptor beta chains from one sample, sequenced in a study of Ad26.COV2.S vaccination and SARS-CoV-2 variants. TCRdb's table, derived via immunoSEQ multiplex PCR, lists solely in-frame clones and lacks some. This sample carries 300,000 to 400,000 clones, 88% of them seen once, and the ten largest clones take 5.5% to 7%. Treatment described: 15 to 20 received Ad26.COV2.S at low or high dose, single or two shots; 5 received placebo; per-sample allocation not given. The study sampled participants on day 63 after the first vaccine or placebo injection. The material was peripheral blood, obtained in a trial of Ad26.COV2.S vaccine versus placebo. The receptors were gathered from a person between 18 and 65 years old who received the Ad26.COV2.S COVID-19 vaccine or a placebo.

The genes are TRBV9 and TRBJ2-7; 11 bases map to TRBD1. Germline CDR1 SGDLS, CDR2 YYNGEE. Unmatched junction bases numbered 9, after V lost 4 bases and J lost 3 bases. CDR3 size: 16 residues. The CDR3 loop reads CASSPVGGTGGYEQYF. In nucleotides, the CDR3 is TGTGCCAGCAGCCCCGTAGGGGGGACAGGGGGCTACGAGCAGTACTTC.

The V gene is TRBV5-1, the J gene TRBJ1-2; 7 nucleotides match TRBD1. Germline CDR1 is SGHRS and CDR2 is YFSETQ. J lost 5 bases, V lost 3 bases, and 1 base had no gene match. The CDR3 consists of 12 residues. The CDR3 protein is CASSWDRYGYTF. The CDR3 DNA follows: TGCGCCAGCAGCTGGGACAGATATGGCTACACCTTC.

The genes are TRBV16 and TRBJ1-2; the D is unclear. V was clipped by 1 base and J by 6 bases, with 3 bases between them. The CDR3 contains 11 residues. CDR1 and CDR2 (germline): KGHSY, FQNENV. The CDR3 coding sequence is TGTGCCAGCAGCCAATTGGATGGCTACACCTTC. This codes for CASSQLDGYTF.

The chain is built from TRBV7-6 and TRBJ1-3; TRBD1 might be the D (5 bases). Trimming shortened V by 5 bases and J by 0 bases, and 5 bases separated the two germline ends. This CDR3 has 13 amino acids. Germline V gives CDR1 SGHVS, CDR2 FNYEAQ. CDR3 sequence (DNA): TGTGCCAGCAGCCAGGGCTCTGGAAACACCATATATTTT. Protein sequence: CASSQGSGNTIYF.

This chain uses TRBV4-3 with TRBJ2-1; 10 bases map to TRBD2. Looked up from germline, CDR1 is LGHNA and CDR2 is YSLEER. The J segment lost 3 bases and the V segment lost 3 bases, leaving 2 bases of the junction unmatched. The CDR3 loop spans 15 amino acids. The CDR3 reads CASSQLAGVYNEQFF. In DNA, the CDR3 is TGCGCCAGCAGCCAGCTAGCGGGGGTCTACAATGAGCAGTTCTTC.

This clone was seen only once. The V gene is TRBV12-3 or TRBV12-4, the J gene TRBJ2-7; the match to TRBD1 covers 7 bases. The CDR3 runs to 13 residues. The V gene end was trimmed by 7 bases and the J gene end by 2 bases; junction bases not matched to a gene: 5. The CDR3 coding sequence is TGTGCCAGCACAAAGGGGGCCCCCTACGAGCAGTACTTC. This translates into CASTKGAPYEQYF.

The chain recombines TRBV7-2 with TRBJ2-1; 8 bases fit TRBD2. The V segment lost 1 base and the J segment 4 bases; nucleotides outside the gene matches: 6. Germline V gene lookup returns CDR1 SGHTA and CDR2 FQGNSA. The CDR3 is made up of 16 amino acids. CDR3 residues: CASSLGTSGAYNEQFF. The CDR3, as DNA: TGTGCCAGCAGCTTAGGCACTAGCGGTGCGTACAATGAGCAGTTCTTC.

The chain is built from TRBV25-1 and TRBJ1-6, with a tentative D call TRBD1 (6 bases). There are 13 residues in the CDR3. Germline lookup yields CDR1 MGHDK and CDR2 SYGVNS. Trimming removed 8 bases at V and 4 bases at J, with 9 bases between. CDR3 amino acids: CASQGQYNSPLHF. The CDR3 DNA reads TGTGCCAGCCAAGGACAGTATAATTCACCCCTCCACTTT.

In its sample, this clone was seen once. The chain recombines TRBV7-8 with TRBJ2-1; 11 bases fit TRBD2. Germline V gives CDR1 SGHVS, CDR2 FQNEAQ. The V and J ends lost 5 bases and 8 bases, in that order; junction bases with no gene match: 8. This CDR3 has 15 residues. CDR3 sequence: CASSPTSGRSYEQFF. Written as DNA, the CDR3 is TGTGCCAGCAGCCCAACTAGCGGGAGAAGCTATGAGCAGTTCTTC.

This chain uses TRBV5-1 with TRBJ2-5; D gene unclear. V lost 3 bases and J 5 bases, leaving 17 bases between the germline ends. The CDR3 is 15 residues long. Germline V CDR1 and CDR2: SGHRS, YFSETQ. CDR3 in amino acids: CASSSAFPMRETQYF. CDR3 nucleotides: TGCGCCAGCAGCTCGGCCTTCCCCATGCGGGAGACCCAGTACTTC.

The gene calls are TRBV9 and TRBJ2-7; D not resolved. The CDR3 totals 13 residues. The germline V and J ends were trimmed by 0 bases and 7 bases, with 11 bases remaining between them. Germline CDR1 is SGDLS and CDR2 is YYNGEE. The CDR3 DNA reads TGTGCCAGCAGCGTAGATACCCTGGGGGAGCAGTACTTC. Its translation is CASSVDTLGEQYF. The full variable domain, with the rest looked up from reference TRBV9 and TRBJ2-7, is DSGVTQTPKHLITATGQRVTLRCSPRSGDLSVYWYQQSLDQGLQFLIQYYNGEERAKGNILERFSAQQFPDLHSELNLSSLELGDSALYFCASSVDTLGEQYFGPGTRLTVT.

This clone was seen only a few times. Other nucleotide sequences from this sample produce the same CDR3. V is TRBV4-3 and J is TRBJ1-3; no firm D call. Germline CDR1 LGHNA, CDR2 YSLEER. V lost 0 bases to trimming and J lost 7 bases, with 4 bases between them. The CDR3 extends over 12 amino acids. The CDR3 spells CASSQEGNTIYF. The DNA of the CDR3 is TGCGCCAGCAGCCAAGAGGGGAACACCATATATTTT.

This clone was observed a single time. This chain connects TRBV11-3 to TRBJ1-1; D not resolved. CDR3 length equals 13 residues. V was pared by 2 bases and J by 4 bases, with 8 bases between. Germline V gene data show CDR1 as SGHNT and CDR2 as YENEEA. CDR3 bases: TGTGCCAGCAGCTTATATGGAGGCACTGAAGCTTTCTTT. It translates to CASSLYGGTEAFF.

The rearrangement links TRBV25-1 to TRBJ2-3, with D perhaps TRBD2 (5 bases). CDR1 is MGHDK and CDR2 is SYGVNS in the germline V gene. The CDR3 has 13 residues. Trimming pared 5 bases from V and 0 bases from J, leaving 6 bases between. CDR3 amino acids: CASSWTSTDTQYF. The CDR3 DNA sequence: TGTGCCAGCAGTTGGACTAGCACAGATACGCAGTATTTT.

This clone was seen once. The chain employs TRBV11-1 and TRBJ2-7; 10 nucleotides align to TRBD2. V was pared by 0 bases and J by 3 bases, with 8 bases of the junction left unmatched. Per germline, CDR1 SGHAT and CDR2 FQDESV (reference sequence). The CDR3 is 17 residues long. The CDR3 loop reads CASSLALPGLADYEQYF. CDR3 nucleotides: TGTGCCAGCAGCTTAGCGCTCCCAGGACTAGCGGACTACGAGCAGTACTTC.

The rearrangement joins TRBV7-3 to TRBJ2-1; 10 bases are shared with TRBD2. With V trimmed by 2 bases and J by 6 bases, 4 bases remained unmatched. This CDR3 region has 15 residues. Germline loops: CDR1 SGHTA, CDR2 FQGTGA. CDR3 nucleotide sequence: TGTGCCAGCAGCTTAGGGACTAGCGAGGGCAATGAGCAGTTCTTC. It codes for CASSLGTSEGNEQFF. The full variable domain, with the rest looked up from reference TRBV7-3 and TRBJ2-1, is GAGVSQTPSNKVTEKGKYVELRCDPISGHTALYWYRQSLGQGPEFLIYFQGTGAADDSGLPNDRFFAVRPEGSVSTLKIQRTERGDSAVYLCASSLGTSEGNEQFFGPGTRLTVL.

CDR3 sequence (DNA): TGTGCCAGTAGTCCTACAGGGGCTCTGGTGGAGCAGTACTTC. It codes for CASSPTGALVEQYF. The genes are TRBV19 and TRBJ2-7; TRBD1 aligns across 7 bases. Trimming at V came to 5 bases and at J to 7 bases, leaving 11 bases not matched to a gene. Germline V gives CDR1 LNHDA, CDR2 SQIVND (reference sequence). The CDR3 is made up of 14 amino acids.

The chain is built from TRBV6-5 and TRBJ1-1; a possible D gene is TRBD1 (6 bases). CDR3 length: 14 residues. Trimming stripped 7 bases from V and 4 bases from J, with 16 bases between. CDR1 MNHEY and CDR2 SVGAGI come from the germline V gene. This CDR3 is CASIKQGGGTEAFF. CDR3 nucleotide sequence: TGTGCCAGCATCAAACAGGGAGGCGGCACTGAAGCTTTCTTT.

V gene TRBV7-3 combines with J gene TRBJ2-7, with 7 bases identical to TRBD1. The ends lost 5 bases at V and 3 bases at J; junction bases unmatched: 10. Germline-derived CDR1 and CDR2 are SGHTA and FQGTGA. The CDR3 consists of 15 residues. CDR3 nucleotides: TGTGCCAGCAGCGTGACAGGGTCGGCTTACTACGAGCAGTACTTC. This sequence encodes CASSVTGSAYYEQYF.

The genes are TRBV7-3 and TRBJ2-3, with 7 bases fitting TRBD1. Germline V lookup: CDR1 SGHTA, CDR2 FQGTGA. The V gene end was trimmed by 4 bases and the J gene end by 1 base; junction bases not matched to a gene: 5. The CDR3 covers 15 residues. The CDR3 region is CASSSGQIGTDTQYF. CDR3 DNA sequence: TGTGCCAGCAGCTCGGGACAGATTGGCACAGATACGCAGTATTTT.

This clone was detected only once. This chain joins TRBV27 and TRBJ1-5; a weak D match, TRBD1 (6 bases). This CDR3 spans 16 amino acids. Germline CDR1 is MNHEY and CDR2 is SMNVEV (reference sequence). Deletions cut 5 bases from V and 5 bases from J, with 19 bases between. Here the CDR3 DNA reads TGTGCCAGCAGTCGCAGCCGGGGGGCCCGGGATCAGCCCCAGCATTTT. Protein product: CASSRSRGARDQPQHF.

Only one count was recorded for this clone. The chain couples TRBV2 to TRBJ1-1; 8 nucleotides align to TRBD1. Germline-derived CDR1 and CDR2 are SNHLY and FYNNEI. Trimming took 5 bases from V and 5 from J; bases not matched to a gene: 7. The length of the CDR3 is 14 residues. The CDR3 sequence: CASSTQGALTEAFF. CDR3 DNA sequence: TGTGCCAGCAGTACCCAGGGGGCGCTAACTGAAGCTTTCTTT.

The rearrangement links TRBV20-1 to TRBJ2-3; the match to TRBD2 covers 11 bases. This CDR3 has 16 residues. Germline V gene sequence: CDR1 DFQATT, CDR2 SNEGSKA (reference sequence). Trimming cost V 3 bases and J 1 base; bases outside gene matches: 6. CDR3 nucleotide sequence: TGCAGTGCTAGTACGTCACTAGCGGGAGGCACAGATACGCAGTATTTT. Translated, it gives CSASTSLAGGTDTQYF.

The gene calls are TRBV7-2 and TRBJ1-5; 9 bases agree with TRBD1. V shed 5 bases and J 3 bases; nucleotides not matched to a gene: 2. Germline V CDR1 and CDR2: SGHTA, FQGNSA. The CDR3 contains 14 residues. Here the CDR3 reads CASSQQGANQPQHF. DNA for the CDR3: TGTGCCAGCAGCCAACAGGGGGCCAATCAGCCCCAGCATTTT.

The chain is built from TRBV10-3 and TRBJ2-2; perhaps TRBD2 as D (6 bases). V dropped 3 bases and J dropped 4 bases, with 12 bases sitting between them. In germline, CDR1 is ENHRY, CDR2 SYGVKD. The CDR3 totals 15 residues. The CDR3 is CAISERLALTGELFF. CDR3 in DNA: TGTGCCATCAGTGAACGGCTAGCGCTCACCGGGGAGCTGTTTTTT.

The gene calls are TRBV19 and TRBJ2-1; D unclear. This CDR3 spans 14 amino acids. Trimming removed 6 bases from V and 4 bases from J, with 13 bases in between. Germline loops: CDR1 LNHDA, CDR2 SQIVND (reference sequence). CDR3 sequence: CASSRSRLYNEQFF. CDR3 DNA: TGTGCCAGTAGCAGGAGCAGGCTTTACAATGAGCAGTTCTTC. The whole variable domain, filled in from reference TRBV19 and TRBJ2-1, reads DGGITQSPKYLFRKEGQNVTLSCEQNLNHDAMYWYRQDPGQGLRLIYYSQIVNDFQKGDIAEGYSVSREKKESFPLTVTSAQKNPTAFYLCASSRSRLYNEQFFGPGTRLTVL.

The DNA of the CDR3 is TGTGCCAGTAGCCGCTTGGGGGAGCCAAGCAATGAGCAGTTCTTC. Encoded protein: CASSRLGEPSNEQFF. The chain joins TRBV19 to TRBJ2-1; D is perhaps TRBD1 or TRBD2 (5 bases each). Germline V gene lookup returns CDR1 LNHDA and CDR2 SQIVND (reference sequence). The CDR3 loop spans 15 amino acids. The V and J ends lost 6 bases and 6 bases respectively, with 18 bases between them.

The CDR3 DNA reads TGTGCCAGCAGTTCACTGATGGGTATTACTGAAGCTTTCTTT. Translation gives CASSSLMGITEAFF. The J gene is TRBJ1-1, the V gene TRBV7-9; D is unresolved. Looked up from germline, CDR1 is SEHNR and CDR2 is FQNEAQ (reference sequence). The CDR3 runs to 14 residues. V lost 6 bases to trimming and J lost 5 bases, with 16 bases between them. The entire variable domain, with the rest obtained from reference TRBV7-9 and TRBJ1-1, is as follows: DTGVSQNPRHKITKRGQNVTFRCDPISEHNRLYWYRQTLGQGPEFLTYFQNEAQLEKSRLLSDRFSAERPKGSFSTLEIQRTEQGDSAMYLCASSSLMGITEAFFGQGTRLTVV.